This T cell receptor (beta chain) was captured by sequencing in a study of blood T cell repertoires in COVID-19. Background on the study: The United States, Italy and Spain supplied acute and convalescent COVID-19 samples.

V gave up 5 bases and J gave up 2 bases, with 10 bases separating them. This CDR3 has 14 amino acids. Germline CDR1 KGHSH, CDR2 LQKENI. Only in-frame clones appear in the TCRdb table, and some are missing; sequencing was by immunoSEQ multiplex PCR. The data hold under 100,000 clones, with more than 75% observed a single time. Sequencing was carried out using peripheral blood. The sequence was collected from a human donor in a cohort sampled during active COVID-19. V and J are TRBV18 and TRBJ1-3, with a possible D match to TRBD1 (6 bases). The CDR3 DNA reads as TGTGCCAGCTCAGTCAGGGGACCTGGAAACACCATATATTTT. The encoded protein is CASSVRGPGNTIYF.